The clone carrying this TCR beta chain was observed a handful of times. The antigen remains unidentified. The data derive from a study of T cell repertoires in cytomegalovirus infection. Looking at the study overall: Both a matching HLA type and CMV infection were indicated by public TCR beta signatures.

The germline V gene has CDR1 MNHEY and CDR2 SVGEGT. The V gene end was trimmed by 4 bases and the J gene end by 1 base; junction bases not matched to a gene: 12. This CDR3 region has 18 residues. TCRdb analysed the reads with MiXCR anew, one entry per CDR3 protein. Among some 160,000 distinct CDR3 sequences listed, about a sixth were seen once. Study findings and constraints: Clonotype analysis showed dominance of the ex vivo response by HLA-C-restricted CMV-specific TCR beta clonotypes.

The chain employs TRBV6-2 or TRBV6-3 and TRBJ2-1; 8 nucleotides agree with TRBD2. This TCR derives from a human donor in good health (CMV status not recorded). Some clones in this sample may be carry-over from other donors' samples. What was sequenced was CD8+ T cells from PBMCs. The CDR3 reads CASSSSVVGRGSYNEQFF. The DNA of the CDR3 is TGTGCCAGCAGTTCCTCTGTTGTCGGGAGGGGATCCTACAATGAGCAGTTCTTC.